The 2 T cell receptor beta chains presented below share a single source sample, sequenced in a study of T cell changes during pregnancy in multiple sclerosis. Repertoires were generated with immunoSEQ multiplex PCR, while TCRdb's copy carries only in-frame clones and drops some. The sample has about 81,000 clones, over 85% seen once. Sample: peripheral blood, taken in the third trimester of pregnancy. These receptor sequences come from a female donor in good health, enrolled as a control in a pregnancy study.

The V and J genes are TRBV29-1 and TRBJ2-7, with D possibly matching TRBD1 (6 bases). The germline gives CDR1 SQVTM, CDR2 ANQGSEA. The CDR3 consists of 17 residues. V lost 4 bases and J lost 4, with 26 bases in between. CDR3 DNA sequence: TGCAGCGTTGCAGGGATGATGACCCAGGGGAGAACTTACGAGCAGTACTTC. Its translation is CSVAGMMTQGRTYEQYF.

The chain links TRBV27 to TRBJ1-4, with no clear D. The V gene's germline CDR1 is MNHEY and CDR2 SMNVEV (reference sequence). This CDR3 is 15 amino acids long. V gave up 1 base and J gave up 8 bases, with 14 bases separating them. CDR3 DNA: TGTGCCAGCAGTTTATATGGGCCCGGTAGGGAAAAACTGTTTTTT. Amino acids: CASSLYGPGREKLFF.